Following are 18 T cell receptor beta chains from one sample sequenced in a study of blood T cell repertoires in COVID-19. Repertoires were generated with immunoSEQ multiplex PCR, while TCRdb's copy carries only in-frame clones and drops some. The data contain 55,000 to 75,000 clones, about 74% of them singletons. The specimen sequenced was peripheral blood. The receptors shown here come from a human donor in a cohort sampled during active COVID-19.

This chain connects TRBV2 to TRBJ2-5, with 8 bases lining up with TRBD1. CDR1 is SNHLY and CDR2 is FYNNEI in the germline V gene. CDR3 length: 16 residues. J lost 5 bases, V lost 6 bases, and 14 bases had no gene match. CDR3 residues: CASRTDPGQGYETQYF. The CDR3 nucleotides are TGTGCCAGCAGAACCGACCCCGGACAGGGCTACGAGACCCAGTACTTC.

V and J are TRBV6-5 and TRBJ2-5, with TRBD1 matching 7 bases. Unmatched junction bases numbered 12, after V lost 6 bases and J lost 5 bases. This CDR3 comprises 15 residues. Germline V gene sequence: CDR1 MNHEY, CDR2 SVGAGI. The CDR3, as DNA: TGTGCCAGCAGACCGACCAGACAGGGATCGGAGACCCAGTACTTC. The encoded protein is CASRPTRQGSETQYF.

CDR3 sequence (DNA): TGTGCCAGCAGTCGGAGCAGGGCAGGGGCTGAAGCTTTCTTT. Its protein is CASSRSRAGAEAFF. The chain recombines TRBV3-1 (or the pseudogene TRBV3-2) with TRBJ1-1; D is perhaps TRBD1 (6 bases). V dropped 6 bases and J dropped 6 bases, with 17 bases sitting between them. Germline loops: CDR1 LGHDT, CDR2 YNNKEL (reference sequence). The CDR3 extends over 14 amino acids.

CDR3 in amino acids: CASRTGSSGNTIYF. The CDR3 DNA reads as TGTGCCAGCAGAACCGGGAGCTCTGGAAACACCATATATTTT. The V gene is TRBV28, the J gene TRBJ1-3; D ambiguous. Trimming took off 6 bases at V and 0 bases at J, with 9 bases between the two ends. The CDR3 is 14 amino acids. Germline values: CDR1 MDHEN, CDR2 SYDVKM.

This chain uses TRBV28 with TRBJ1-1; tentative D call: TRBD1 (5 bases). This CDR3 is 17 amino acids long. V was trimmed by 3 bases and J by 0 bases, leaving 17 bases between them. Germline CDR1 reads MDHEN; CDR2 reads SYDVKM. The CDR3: CASSFSPIDRLNTEAFF. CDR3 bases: TGTGCCAGCAGTTTTTCCCCGATAGACAGATTGAACACTGAAGCTTTCTTT.

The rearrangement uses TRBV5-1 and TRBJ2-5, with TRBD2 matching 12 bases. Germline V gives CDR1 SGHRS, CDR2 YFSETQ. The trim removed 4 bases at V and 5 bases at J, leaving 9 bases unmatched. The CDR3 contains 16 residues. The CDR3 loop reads CASSRSTSGSLETQYF. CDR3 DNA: TGCGCCAGCAGCCGATCGACTAGCGGGAGTTTGGAGACCCAGTACTTC.

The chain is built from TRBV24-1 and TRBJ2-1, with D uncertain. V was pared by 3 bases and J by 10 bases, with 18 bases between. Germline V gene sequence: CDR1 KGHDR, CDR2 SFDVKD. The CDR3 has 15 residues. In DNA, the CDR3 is TGTGCCACCAGTGATGCCCTTGGAGTCTCCTTCGAGCAGTTCTTC. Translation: CATSDALGVSFEQFF.

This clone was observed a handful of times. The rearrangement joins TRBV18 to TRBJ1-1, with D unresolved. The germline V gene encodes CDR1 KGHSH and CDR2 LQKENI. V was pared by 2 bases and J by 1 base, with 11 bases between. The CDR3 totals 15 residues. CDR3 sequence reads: CASSPGDRGNTEAFF. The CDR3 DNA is TGTGCCAGCTCACCAGGGGATCGGGGGAACACTGAAGCTTTCTTT.

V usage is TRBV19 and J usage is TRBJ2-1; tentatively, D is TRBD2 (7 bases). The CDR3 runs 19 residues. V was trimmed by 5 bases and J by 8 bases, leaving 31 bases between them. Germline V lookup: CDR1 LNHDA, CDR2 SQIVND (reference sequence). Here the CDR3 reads CASSPNGGPAGVSVDEQFF. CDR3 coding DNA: TGTGCCAGTAGTCCAAACGGGGGGCCGGCAGGGGTTAGTGTGGATGAGCAGTTCTTC. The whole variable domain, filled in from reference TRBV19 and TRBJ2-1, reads DGGITQSPKYLFRKEGQNVTLSCEQNLNHDAMYWYRQDPGQGLRLIYYSQIVNDFQKGDIAEGYSVSREKKESFPLTVTSAQKNPTAFYLCASSPNGGPAGVSVDEQFFGPGTRLTVL.

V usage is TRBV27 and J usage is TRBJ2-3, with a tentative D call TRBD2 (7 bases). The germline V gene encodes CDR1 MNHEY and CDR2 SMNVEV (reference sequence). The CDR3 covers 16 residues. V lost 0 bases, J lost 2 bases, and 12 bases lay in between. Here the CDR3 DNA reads TGTGCCAGCAGTTTATCCGGGGGGCGGACCACAGATACGCAGTATTTT. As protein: CASSLSGGRTTDTQYF.

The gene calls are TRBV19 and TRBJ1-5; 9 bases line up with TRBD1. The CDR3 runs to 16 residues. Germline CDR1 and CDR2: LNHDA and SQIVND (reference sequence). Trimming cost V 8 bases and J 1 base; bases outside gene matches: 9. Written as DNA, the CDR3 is TGTGCCAGTTGCCACCGGGACAGGGTGAGCAATCAGCCCCAGCATTTT. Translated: CASCHRDRVSNQPQHF. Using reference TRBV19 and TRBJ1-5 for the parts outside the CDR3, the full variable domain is DGGITQSPKYLFRKEGQNVTLSCEQNLNHDAMYWYRQDPGQGLRLIYYSQIVNDFQKGDIAEGYSVSREKKESFPLTVTSAQKNPTAFYLCASCHRDRVSNQPQHFGDGTRLSIL.

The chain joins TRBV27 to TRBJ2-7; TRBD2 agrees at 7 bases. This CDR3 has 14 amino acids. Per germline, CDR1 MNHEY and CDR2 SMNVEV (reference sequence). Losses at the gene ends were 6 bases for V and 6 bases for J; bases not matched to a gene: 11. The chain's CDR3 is CASSLKAGTIEQYF. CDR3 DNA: TGTGCCAGCAGCCTAAAAGCCGGGACTATCGAGCAGTACTTC.

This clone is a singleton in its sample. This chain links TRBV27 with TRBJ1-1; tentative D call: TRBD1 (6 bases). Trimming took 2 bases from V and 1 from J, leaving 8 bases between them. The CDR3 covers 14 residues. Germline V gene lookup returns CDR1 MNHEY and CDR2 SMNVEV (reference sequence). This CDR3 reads CASSLQGQNTEAFF. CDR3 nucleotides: TGTGCCAGCAGTTTACAGGGACAGAACACTGAAGCTTTCTTT.

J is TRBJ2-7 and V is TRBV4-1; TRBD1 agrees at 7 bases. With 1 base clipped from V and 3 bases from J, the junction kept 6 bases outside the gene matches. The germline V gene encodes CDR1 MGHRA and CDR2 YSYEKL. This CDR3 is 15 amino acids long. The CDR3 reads CASSQVEGAGYEQYF. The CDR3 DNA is TGCGCCAGCAGCCAAGTTGAGGGGGCCGGCTACGAGCAGTACTTC.

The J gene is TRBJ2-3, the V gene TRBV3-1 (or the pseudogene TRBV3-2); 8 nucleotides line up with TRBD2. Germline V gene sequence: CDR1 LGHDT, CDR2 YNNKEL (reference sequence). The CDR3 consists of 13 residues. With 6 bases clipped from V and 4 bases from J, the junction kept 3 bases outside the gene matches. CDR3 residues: CASRAGVADTQYF. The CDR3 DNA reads TGTGCCAGCAGAGCGGGGGTAGCAGATACGCAGTATTTT.

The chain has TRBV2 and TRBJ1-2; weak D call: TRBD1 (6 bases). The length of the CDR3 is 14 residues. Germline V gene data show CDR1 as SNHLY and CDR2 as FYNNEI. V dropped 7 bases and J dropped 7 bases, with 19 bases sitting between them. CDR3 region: CASTRGRGKGGYTF. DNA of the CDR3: TGTGCCAGCACCCGCGGCAGGGGCAAGGGTGGCTACACCTTC.

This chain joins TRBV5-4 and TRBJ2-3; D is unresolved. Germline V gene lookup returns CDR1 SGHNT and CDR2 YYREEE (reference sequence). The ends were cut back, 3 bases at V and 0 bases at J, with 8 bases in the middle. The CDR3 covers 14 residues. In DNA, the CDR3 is TGTGCCAGCAGCTACTTCACTAGCACAGATACGCAGTATTTT. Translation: CASSYFTSTDTQYF. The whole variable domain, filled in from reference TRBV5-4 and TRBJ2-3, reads ETGVTQSPTHLIKTRGQQVTLRCSSQSGHNTVSWYQQALGQGPQFIFQYYREEENGRGNFPPRFSGLQFPNYSSELNVNALELDDSALYLCASSYFTSTDTQYFGPGTRLTVL.

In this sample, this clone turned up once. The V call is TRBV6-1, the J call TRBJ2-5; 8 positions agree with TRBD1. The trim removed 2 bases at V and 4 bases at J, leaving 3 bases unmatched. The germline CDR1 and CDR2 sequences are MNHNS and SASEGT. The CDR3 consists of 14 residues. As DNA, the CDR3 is TGTGCCAGCAGTGAAAGGGGGACAGGAGAGACCCAGTACTTC. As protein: CASSERGTGETQYF.